Described below is a single TCR beta chain sequence and its context. Its antigen is undetermined. The data stem from a study of shared clonotypes between healthy human individuals. Study-level findings and limits: Generation probabilities of non-shared clonotypes were lower (relative to those shared by all four donors). Researchers sampled blood only, noting tissue repertoires likely differ.

TCRdb's copy holds only in-frame clones and misses some; the assay was immunoSEQ multiplex PCR. The table records about 2 million clones, just under 95% of them present only once. Cells designated naive CD8 were CD45RO-negative and were positively selected for CCR7, with terminally differentiated effector memory CD45RA+ cells excluded. The V end was cut by 5 bases, the J end by 1 base, with 9 bases between. The CDR3 totals 14 residues. Germline V lookup: CDR1 SGHAT, CDR2 FQNNGV. This sequence was found in a man aged 18 to 30 in good health. Sequenced input: naive CD8+ T cells sorted from blood. The genes are TRBV11-2 and TRBJ2-1; D not resolved. The CDR3 DNA reads TGTGCCAGCAGCCTTCCTGAGTCCTACAATGAGCAGTTCTTC. Its protein is CASSLPESYNEQFF.